Listed below are T cell receptor beta chains from one sample, sequenced in a study of blood T cell repertoires in COVID-19. Produced via immunoSEQ multiplex PCR; TCRdb's table is partial and in-frame only. The profile covers 90,000 to 120,000 clones, with about three quarters appearing a single time and around 4.5% taken by the ten largest. The sequenced sample consisted of peripheral blood. The receptors were gathered from an older man with acute or convalescent COVID-19. Each CDR3 is given with its conserved first and last residue. Fields, in order: CDR3 protein, CDR3 DNA, clone size, J gene, V gene, D gene. D genes are given only for firm matches. Some rows mark clone size as missing; the rest say once, few, many or name a class of expanded clone.

cdr3_aa: CASSVGSLGYTF; cdr3_nt: TGCGCCAGCAGCGTCGGTAGTTTGGGCTACACCTTC; clone_size: .; j_call: TRBJ1-2; v_call: TRBV5-1; d_call: .
cdr3_aa: CASSDRGAVGQPQHF; cdr3_nt: TGTGCCAGCAGTGATCGGGGGGCGGTGGGTCAGCCCCAGCATTTT; clone_size: .; j_call: TRBJ1-5; v_call: TRBV2; d_call: .
cdr3_aa: CASSVPGQISGYTF; cdr3_nt: TGTGCCAGCAGTGTCCCGGGACAAATCTCTGGCTACACCTTC; clone_size: .; j_call: TRBJ1-2; v_call: TRBV25-1; d_call: .
cdr3_aa: CASRSGKMHEQFF; cdr3_nt: TGTGCCAGCAGGTCCGGGAAGATGCATGAGCAGTTCTTC; clone_size: .; j_call: TRBJ2-1; v_call: TRBV12-3/TRBV12-4; d_call: .
cdr3_aa: CASAGSLGNQPQHF; cdr3_nt: TGTGCCAGTGCTGGGAGCTTAGGCAATCAGCCCCAGCATTTT; clone_size: .; j_call: TRBJ1-5; v_call: TRBV19; d_call: .
cdr3_aa: CASKSENYGYTF; cdr3_nt: TGTGCCAGCAAGAGCGAAAACTATGGCTACACCTTC; clone_size: once; j_call: TRBJ1-2; v_call: TRBV6-5; d_call: .
cdr3_aa: CASSRPSGGEETQYF; cdr3_nt: TGTGCCAGCAGCCGACCTAGCGGGGGAGAAGAGACCCAGTACTTC; clone_size: .; j_call: TRBJ2-5; v_call: TRBV3-1/TRBV3-2; d_call: TRBD2
cdr3_aa: CASSSRQGTLNSPLHF; cdr3_nt: TGTGCCAGCAGCTCTCGACAGGGGACCCTCAATTCACCCCTCCACTTT; clone_size: .; j_call: TRBJ1-6; v_call: TRBV3-1/TRBV3-2; d_call: TRBD1
cdr3_aa: CASSPSGGPGEQFF; cdr3_nt: TGTGCCAGCAGCCCTAGCGGGGGCCCCGGTGAGCAGTTCTTC; clone_size: few; j_call: TRBJ2-1; v_call: TRBV7-3; d_call: TRBD2
cdr3_aa: CASSMPGLATNEQFF; cdr3_nt: TGTGCCAGTAGTATGCCGGGACTAGCGACCAATGAGCAGTTCTTC; clone_size: once; j_call: TRBJ2-1; v_call: TRBV19; d_call: TRBD2
cdr3_aa: CASSLHPGQGGDTEAFF; cdr3_nt: TGCGCCAGCAGTTTACATCCGGGACAGGGGGGCGACACTGAAGCTTTCTTT; clone_size: .; j_call: TRBJ1-1; v_call: TRBV5-1; d_call: TRBD1
cdr3_aa: CASSSTGVLSIQYF; cdr3_nt: TGTGCCAGCAGCTCAACAGGGGTTTTGAGCATTCAGTACTTC; clone_size: .; j_call: TRBJ2-4; v_call: TRBV7-9; d_call: TRBD1
cdr3_aa: CASSLGQGGPYEQYF; cdr3_nt: TGTGCCAGCAGCTTAGGACAGGGTGGCCCCTACGAGCAGTACTTC; clone_size: .; j_call: TRBJ2-7; v_call: TRBV7-8; d_call: TRBD1
cdr3_aa: CASSRGQGDQPQHF; cdr3_nt: TGTGCCAGCAGCCGGGGACAGGGTGATCAGCCCCAGCATTTT; clone_size: few; j_call: TRBJ1-5; v_call: TRBV7-8; d_call: TRBD1
cdr3_aa: CASSTITGARGYTF; cdr3_nt: TGTGCCAGCAGTACCATAACAGGGGCTCGGGGCTACACCTTC; clone_size: .; j_call: TRBJ1-2; v_call: TRBV6-2/TRBV6-3; d_call: TRBD1
cdr3_aa: CASSLSGQNSPLHF; cdr3_nt: TGTGCCAGCAGCCTCTCTGGACAGAATTCACCCCTCCACTTT; clone_size: .; j_call: TRBJ1-6; v_call: TRBV11-3; d_call: .
cdr3_aa: CASGGQPNYGYTF; cdr3_nt: TGTGCCAGCGGAGGACAGCCTAACTATGGCTACACCTTC; clone_size: .; j_call: TRBJ1-2; v_call: TRBV5-4; d_call: .
cdr3_aa: CASSQDRAGTGELFF; cdr3_nt: TGCGCCAGCAGCCAAGATCGAGCGGGAACCGGGGAGCTGTTTTTT; clone_size: .; j_call: TRBJ2-2; v_call: TRBV4-1; d_call: TRBD2
cdr3_aa: CASTKNGGTEAFF; cdr3_nt: TGTGCCAGCACTAAGAACGGGGGCACTGAAGCTTTCTTT; clone_size: .; j_call: TRBJ1-1; v_call: TRBV6-5; d_call: .
cdr3_aa: CASSSLRWNEQFF; cdr3_nt: TGTGCCAGCAGCTCCCTCCGGTGGAATGAGCAGTTCTTC; clone_size: .; j_call: TRBJ2-1; v_call: TRBV11-2; d_call: .
cdr3_aa: CASSLRQAMNTGELFF; cdr3_nt: TGTGCCAGCAGCTTAAGGCAGGCCATGAACACCGGGGAGCTGTTTTTT; clone_size: .; j_call: TRBJ2-2; v_call: TRBV7-3; d_call: .
cdr3_aa: CATSKTGSTGELFF; cdr3_nt: TGTGCCACCAGTAAGACAGGCAGCACCGGGGAGCTGTTTTTT; clone_size: .; j_call: TRBJ2-2; v_call: TRBV24-1; d_call: .
cdr3_aa: CASSGSGQSNEKLFF; cdr3_nt: TGTGCCAGCAGCGGGTCGGGACAGAGTAATGAAAAACTGTTTTTT; clone_size: .; j_call: TRBJ1-4; v_call: TRBV9; d_call: TRBD1
cdr3_aa: CASSQAGTGAYGYTF; cdr3_nt: TGTGCCAGCAGCCAAGCCGGGACAGGGGCCTATGGCTACACCTTC; clone_size: once; j_call: TRBJ1-2; v_call: TRBV14; d_call: TRBD1
cdr3_aa: CASSRPGQVYEQYF; cdr3_nt: TGTGCCAGCTCACGCCCGGGACAGGTCTACGAGCAGTACTTC; clone_size: .; j_call: TRBJ2-7; v_call: TRBV18; d_call: TRBD1
cdr3_aa: CASSPTGASYEQYF; cdr3_nt: TGTGCCAGCAGCCCGACAGGGGCCTCCTACGAGCAGTACTTC; clone_size: .; j_call: TRBJ2-7; v_call: TRBV6-2/TRBV6-3; d_call: TRBD1
cdr3_aa: CASEKGGAYNEQFF; cdr3_nt: TGTGCCAGTGAAAAGGGGGGGGCTTACAATGAGCAGTTCTTC; clone_size: .; j_call: TRBJ2-1; v_call: TRBV19; d_call: .
cdr3_aa: CASSSPGVNSPLHF; cdr3_nt: TGTGCCAGCAGTTCCCCAGGGGTAAATTCACCCCTCCACTTT; clone_size: .; j_call: TRBJ1-6; v_call: TRBV27; d_call: .
cdr3_aa: CASSLGLAGGRASTDTQYF; cdr3_nt: TGCGCCAGCAGCTTGGGACTAGCGGGGGGTCGTGCTAGCACAGATACGCAGTATTTT; clone_size: .; j_call: TRBJ2-3; v_call: TRBV5-1; d_call: TRBD2
cdr3_aa: CATSDVLDTQYF; cdr3_nt: TGTGCCACCAGTGACGTTTTGGATACGCAGTATTTT; clone_size: .; j_call: TRBJ2-3; v_call: TRBV24-1; d_call: .
cdr3_aa: CASSIGGQNNEQFF; cdr3_nt: TGTGCCAGTAGTATTGGCGGCCAGAACAATGAGCAGTTCTTC; clone_size: few; j_call: TRBJ2-1; v_call: TRBV19; d_call: .
cdr3_aa: CASSRKTGGAGEAFF; cdr3_nt: TGCGCCAGCAGCCGCAAGACAGGGGGCGCGGGAGAAGCTTTCTTT; clone_size: .; j_call: TRBJ1-1; v_call: TRBV4-3; d_call: TRBD1
cdr3_aa: CASSLQGAGGYTF; cdr3_nt: TGTGCCAGCAGTTTACAGGGGGCGGGGGGCTACACCTTC; clone_size: .; j_call: TRBJ1-2; v_call: TRBV27; d_call: TRBD1
cdr3_aa: CASEIDRGNQPQHF; cdr3_nt: TGTGCCAGTGAAATAGACAGGGGCAATCAGCCCCAGCATTTT; clone_size: .; j_call: TRBJ1-5; v_call: TRBV19; d_call: TRBD1
cdr3_aa: CASSTRGGPQHF; cdr3_nt: TGTGCCAGCAGTACTCGCGGGGGACCCCAGCATTTT; clone_size: medium-sized; j_call: TRBJ1-5; v_call: TRBV6-6; d_call: .
cdr3_aa: CASSSGQGYGYTF; cdr3_nt: TGTGCCAGCTCAAGCGGACAGGGATATGGCTACACCTTC; clone_size: .; j_call: TRBJ1-2; v_call: TRBV18; d_call: TRBD1
cdr3_aa: CASSQGQTLVNYGYTF; cdr3_nt: TGTGCCAGCAGTCAGGGACAGACTTTGGTTAACTATGGCTACACCTTC; clone_size: .; j_call: TRBJ1-2; v_call: TRBV6-6; d_call: TRBD1
cdr3_aa: CASSQDRPTDTQYF; cdr3_nt: TGCGCCAGCAGCCAAGACAGGCCCACAGATACGCAGTATTTT; clone_size: few; j_call: TRBJ2-3; v_call: TRBV4-1; d_call: .